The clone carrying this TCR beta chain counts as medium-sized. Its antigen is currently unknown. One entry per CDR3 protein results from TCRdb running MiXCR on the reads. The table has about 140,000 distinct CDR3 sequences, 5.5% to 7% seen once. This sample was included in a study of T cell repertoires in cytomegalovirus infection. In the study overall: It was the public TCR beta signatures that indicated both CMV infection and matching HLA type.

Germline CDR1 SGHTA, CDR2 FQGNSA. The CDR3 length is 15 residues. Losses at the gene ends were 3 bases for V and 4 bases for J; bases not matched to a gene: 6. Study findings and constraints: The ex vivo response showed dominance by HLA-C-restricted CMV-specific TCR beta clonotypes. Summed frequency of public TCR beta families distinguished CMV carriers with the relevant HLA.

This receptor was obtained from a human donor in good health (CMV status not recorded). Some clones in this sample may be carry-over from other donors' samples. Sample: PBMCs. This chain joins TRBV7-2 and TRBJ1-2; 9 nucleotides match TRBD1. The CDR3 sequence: CASSLNRGPSYGYTF. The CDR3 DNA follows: TGTGCCAGCAGCTTGAACAGGGGGCCCAGCTATGGCTACACCTTC. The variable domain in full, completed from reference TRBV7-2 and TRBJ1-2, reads GAGVSQSPSNKVTEKGKDVELRCDPISGHTALYWYRQSLGQGLEFLIYFQGNSAPDKSGLPSDRFSAERTGGSVSTLTIQRTQQEDSAVYLCASSLNRGPSYGYTFGSGTRLTVV.